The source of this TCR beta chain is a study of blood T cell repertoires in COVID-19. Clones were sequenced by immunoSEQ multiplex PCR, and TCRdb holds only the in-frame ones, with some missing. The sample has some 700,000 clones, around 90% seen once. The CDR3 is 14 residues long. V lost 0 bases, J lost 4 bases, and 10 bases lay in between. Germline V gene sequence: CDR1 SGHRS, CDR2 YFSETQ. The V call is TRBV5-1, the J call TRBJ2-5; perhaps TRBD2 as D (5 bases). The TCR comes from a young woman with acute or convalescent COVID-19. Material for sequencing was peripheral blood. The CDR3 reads CASSLGGSGETQYF. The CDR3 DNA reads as TGCGCCAGCAGCTTGGGCGGGTCCGGAGAGACCCAGTACTTC. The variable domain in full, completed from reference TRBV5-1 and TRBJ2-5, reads KAGVTQTPRYLIKTRGQQVTLSCSPISGHRSVSWYQQTPGQGLQFLFEYFSETQRNKGNFPGRFSGRQFSNSRSEMNVSTLELGDSALYLCASSLGGSGETQYFGPGTRLLVL.